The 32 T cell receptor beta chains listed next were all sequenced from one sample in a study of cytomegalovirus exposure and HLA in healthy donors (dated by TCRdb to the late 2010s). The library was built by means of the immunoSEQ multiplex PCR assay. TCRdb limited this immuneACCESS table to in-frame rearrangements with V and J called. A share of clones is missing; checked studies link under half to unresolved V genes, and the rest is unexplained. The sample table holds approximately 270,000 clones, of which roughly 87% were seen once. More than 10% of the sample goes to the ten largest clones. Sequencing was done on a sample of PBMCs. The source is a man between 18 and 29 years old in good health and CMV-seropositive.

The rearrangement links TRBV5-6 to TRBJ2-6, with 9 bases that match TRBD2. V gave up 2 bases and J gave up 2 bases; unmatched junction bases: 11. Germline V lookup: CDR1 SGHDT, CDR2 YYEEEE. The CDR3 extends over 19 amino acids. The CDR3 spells CASSFSWREGQAGANVLTF. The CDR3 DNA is TGTGCCAGCAGCTTTTCGTGGCGGGAGGGCCAGGCTGGGGCCAACGTCCTGACTTTC.

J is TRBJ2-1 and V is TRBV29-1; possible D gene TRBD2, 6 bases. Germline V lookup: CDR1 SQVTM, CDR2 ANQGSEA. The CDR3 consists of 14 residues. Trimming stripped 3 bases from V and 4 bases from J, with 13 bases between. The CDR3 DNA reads TGCAGCGTTGATCAATTAGCGGTTTACAATGAGCAGTTCTTC. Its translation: CSVDQLAVYNEQFF.

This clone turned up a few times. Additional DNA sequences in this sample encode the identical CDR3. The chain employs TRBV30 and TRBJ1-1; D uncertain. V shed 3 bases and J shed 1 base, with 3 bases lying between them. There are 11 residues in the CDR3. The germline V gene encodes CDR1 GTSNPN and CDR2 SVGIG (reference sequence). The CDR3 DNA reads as TGTGCCTGGAGACGGAACACTGAAGCTTTCTTT. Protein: CAWRRNTEAFF.

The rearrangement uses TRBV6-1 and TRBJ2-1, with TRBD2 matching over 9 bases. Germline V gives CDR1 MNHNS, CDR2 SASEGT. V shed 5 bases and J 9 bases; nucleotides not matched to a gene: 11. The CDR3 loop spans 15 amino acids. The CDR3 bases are TGTGCCAGCAGTCCCCGAATAGCGGGAGTGAGTGAGCAGTTCTTC. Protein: CASSPRIAGVSEQFF.

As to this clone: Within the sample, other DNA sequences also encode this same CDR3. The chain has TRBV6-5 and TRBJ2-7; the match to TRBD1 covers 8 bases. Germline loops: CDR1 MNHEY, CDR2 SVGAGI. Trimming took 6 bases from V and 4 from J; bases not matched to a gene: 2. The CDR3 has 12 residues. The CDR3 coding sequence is TGTGCCAGCAGCGACAGGGGATACGAGCAGTACTTC. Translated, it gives CASSDRGYEQYF.

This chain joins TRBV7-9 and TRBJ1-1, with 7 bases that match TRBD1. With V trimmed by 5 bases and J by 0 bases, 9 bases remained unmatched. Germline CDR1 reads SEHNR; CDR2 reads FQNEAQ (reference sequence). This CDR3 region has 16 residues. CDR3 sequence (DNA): TGTGCCAGCAGCCCCCTGAGACAGGGTATGAACACTGAAGCTTTCTTT. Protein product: CASSPLRQGMNTEAFF.

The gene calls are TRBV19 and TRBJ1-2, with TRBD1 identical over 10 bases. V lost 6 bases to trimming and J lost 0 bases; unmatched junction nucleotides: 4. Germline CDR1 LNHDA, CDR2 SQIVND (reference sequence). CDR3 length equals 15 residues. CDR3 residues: CASSRDRGANYGYTF. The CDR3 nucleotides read TGTGCCAGTAGCCGGGACAGGGGAGCTAACTATGGCTACACCTTC.

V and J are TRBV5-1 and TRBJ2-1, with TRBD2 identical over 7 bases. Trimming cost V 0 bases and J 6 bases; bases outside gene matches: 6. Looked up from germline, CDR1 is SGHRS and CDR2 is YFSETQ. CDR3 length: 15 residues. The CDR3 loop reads CASSLVAGAINEQFF. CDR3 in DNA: TGCGCCAGCAGCTTGGTGGCGGGAGCAATCAATGAGCAGTTCTTC.

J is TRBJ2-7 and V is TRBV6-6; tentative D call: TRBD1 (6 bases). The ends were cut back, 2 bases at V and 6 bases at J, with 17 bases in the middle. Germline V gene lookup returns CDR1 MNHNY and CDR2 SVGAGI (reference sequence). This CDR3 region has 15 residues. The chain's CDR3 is CASSYPLRQVGEQYF. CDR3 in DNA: TGTGCCAGCAGTTACCCCCTACGACAGGTCGGCGAGCAGTACTTC.

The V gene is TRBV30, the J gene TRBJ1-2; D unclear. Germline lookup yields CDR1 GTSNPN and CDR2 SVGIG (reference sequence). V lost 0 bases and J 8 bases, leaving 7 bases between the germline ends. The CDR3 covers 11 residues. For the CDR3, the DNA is TGTGCCTGGAGTGTTGGTGGGGGCTACACCTTC. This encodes CAWSVGGGYTF.

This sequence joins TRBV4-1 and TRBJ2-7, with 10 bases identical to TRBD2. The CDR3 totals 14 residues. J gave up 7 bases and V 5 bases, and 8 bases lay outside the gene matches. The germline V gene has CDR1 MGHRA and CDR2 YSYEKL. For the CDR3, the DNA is TGCGCCAGCAGCAAAGCGGGAGGGCCGAGGGAGCAGTACTTC. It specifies CASSKAGGPREQYF.

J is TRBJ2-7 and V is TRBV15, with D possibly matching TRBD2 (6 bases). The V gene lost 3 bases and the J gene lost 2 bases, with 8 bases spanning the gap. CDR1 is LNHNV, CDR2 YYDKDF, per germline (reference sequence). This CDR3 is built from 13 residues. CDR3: CATSSSGTYEQYF. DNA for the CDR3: TGTGCCACCAGCAGTAGCGGAACCTACGAGCAGTACTTC.

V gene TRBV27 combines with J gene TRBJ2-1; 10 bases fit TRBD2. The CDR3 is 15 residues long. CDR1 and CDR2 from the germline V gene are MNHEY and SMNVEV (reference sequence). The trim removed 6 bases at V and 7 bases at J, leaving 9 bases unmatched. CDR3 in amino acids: CASRKAGGPRNEQFF. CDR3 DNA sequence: TGTGCCAGCAGGAAAGCGGGAGGGCCTCGTAATGAGCAGTTCTTC.

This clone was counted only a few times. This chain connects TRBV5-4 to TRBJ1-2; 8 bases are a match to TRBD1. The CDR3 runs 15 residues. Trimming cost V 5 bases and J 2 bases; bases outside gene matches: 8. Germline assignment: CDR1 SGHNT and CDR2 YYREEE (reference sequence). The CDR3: CASRQPGQANYGYTF. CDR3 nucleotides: TGTGCCAGCAGACAACCGGGACAGGCGAACTATGGCTACACCTTC. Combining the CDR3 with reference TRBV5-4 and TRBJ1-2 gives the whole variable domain ETGVTQSPTHLIKTRGQQVTLRCSSQSGHNTVSWYQQALGQGPQFIFQYYREEENGRGNFPPRFSGLQFPNYSSELNVNALELDDSALYLCASRQPGQANYGYTFGSGTRLTVV.

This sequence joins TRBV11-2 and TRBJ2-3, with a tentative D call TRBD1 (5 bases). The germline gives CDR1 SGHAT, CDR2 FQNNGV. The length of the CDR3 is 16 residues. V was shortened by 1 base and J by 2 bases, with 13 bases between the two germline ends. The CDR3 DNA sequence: TGTGCCAGCAGCTTAGGTGTAGGGGCACTCACAGATACGCAGTATTTT. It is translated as CASSLGVGALTDTQYF.

CDR3 sequence (DNA): TGTGCCAGCAGCCAAGATCCAGCGGGAGTCGGCACGCAGTATTTT. Translation: CASSQDPAGVGTQYF. The gene calls are TRBV14 and TRBJ2-3; TRBD2 aligns across 8 bases. Germline values: CDR1 SGHDN, CDR2 FVKESK. The V and J ends lost 0 bases and 9 bases, in that order; junction bases with no gene match: 8. The CDR3 is made up of 15 amino acids. Full variable domain (rest looked up from reference TRBV14 and TRBJ2-3): EAGVTQFPSHSVIEKGQTVTLRCDPISGHDNLYWYRRVMGKEIKFLLHFVKESKQDESGMPNNRFLAERTGGTYSTLKVQPAELEDSGVYFCASSQDPAGVGTQYFGPGTRLTVL.

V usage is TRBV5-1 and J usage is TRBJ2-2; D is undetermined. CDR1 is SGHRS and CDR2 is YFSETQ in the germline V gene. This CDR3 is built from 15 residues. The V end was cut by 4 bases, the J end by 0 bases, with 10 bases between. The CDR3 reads CASSLQWTNTGELFF. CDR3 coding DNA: TGCGCCAGCAGCCTACAGTGGACGAACACCGGGGAGCTGTTTTTT.

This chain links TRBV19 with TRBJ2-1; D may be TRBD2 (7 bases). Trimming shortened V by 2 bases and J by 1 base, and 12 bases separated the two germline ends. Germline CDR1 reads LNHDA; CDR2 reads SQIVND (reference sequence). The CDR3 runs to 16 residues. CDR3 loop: CASSIFGGQSYNEQFF. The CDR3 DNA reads TGTGCCAGTAGTATATTCGGGGGGCAATCCTACAATGAGCAGTTCTTC.

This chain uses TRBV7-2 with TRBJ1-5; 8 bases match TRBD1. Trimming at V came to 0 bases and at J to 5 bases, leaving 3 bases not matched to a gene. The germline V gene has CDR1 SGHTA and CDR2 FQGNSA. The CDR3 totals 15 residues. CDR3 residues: CASSLAAGGDQPQHF. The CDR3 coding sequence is TGTGCCAGCAGCTTAGCGGCAGGGGGCGATCAGCCCCAGCATTTT. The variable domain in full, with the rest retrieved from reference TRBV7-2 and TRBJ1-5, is GAGVSQSPSNKVTEKGKDVELRCDPISGHTALYWYRQSLGQGLEFLIYFQGNSAPDKSGLPSDRFSAERTGGSVSTLTIQRTQQEDSAVYLCASSLAAGGDQPQHFGDGTRLSIL.

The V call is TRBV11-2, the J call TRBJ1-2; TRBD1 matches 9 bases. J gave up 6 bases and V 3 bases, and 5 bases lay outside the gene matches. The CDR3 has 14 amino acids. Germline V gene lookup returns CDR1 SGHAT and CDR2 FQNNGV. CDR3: CASSLDRGWNGYTF. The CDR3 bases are TGTGCCAGCAGCTTGGACAGGGGATGGAATGGCTACACCTTC.

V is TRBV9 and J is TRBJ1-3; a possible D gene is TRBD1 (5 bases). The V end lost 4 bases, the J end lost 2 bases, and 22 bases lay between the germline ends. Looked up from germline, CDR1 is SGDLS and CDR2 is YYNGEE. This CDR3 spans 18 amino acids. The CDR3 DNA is TGTGCCAGCAGCACCCGCCCCGGGGGTAAAGCGGCTGGAAACACCATATATTTT. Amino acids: CASSTRPGGKAAGNTIYF.

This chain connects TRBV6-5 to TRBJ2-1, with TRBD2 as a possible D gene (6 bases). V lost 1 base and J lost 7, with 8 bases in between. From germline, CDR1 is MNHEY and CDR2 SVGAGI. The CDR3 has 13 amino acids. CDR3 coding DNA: TGTGCCAGCAGTTACTGGGACTCAAATGAGCAGTTCTTC. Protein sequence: CASSYWDSNEQFF.

The CDR3 sequence: CASSASKDEQYF. The DNA for the CDR3 is TGTGCCAGCAGCGCATCCAAAGACGAGCAGTACTTC. This chain links TRBV5-4 with TRBJ2-7; D is ambiguous. The CDR3 is made up of 12 amino acids. The ends were cut back, 4 bases at V and 5 bases at J, with 10 bases in the middle. CDR1 and CDR2 from the germline V gene are SGHNT and YYREEE (reference sequence).

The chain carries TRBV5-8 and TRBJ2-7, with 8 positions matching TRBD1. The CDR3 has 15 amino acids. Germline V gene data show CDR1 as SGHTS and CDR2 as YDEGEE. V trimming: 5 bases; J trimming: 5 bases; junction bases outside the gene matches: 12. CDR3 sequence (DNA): TGTGCCAGCAGACCTGGACAGGGTTATATACACGAGCAGTACTTC. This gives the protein CASRPGQGYIHEQYF.

CDR3: CASRRTSGNYEQYF. Written as DNA, the CDR3 is TGTGCCAGCAGAAGGACTAGCGGGAACTACGAGCAGTACTTC. This rearrangement joins TRBV4-2 to TRBJ2-7, with 12 bases aligning to TRBD2. The CDR3 has 14 amino acids. Trimming cost V 6 bases and J 3 bases; bases outside gene matches: 3. CDR1 and CDR2 from the germline V gene are LGHNA and YNFKEQ.

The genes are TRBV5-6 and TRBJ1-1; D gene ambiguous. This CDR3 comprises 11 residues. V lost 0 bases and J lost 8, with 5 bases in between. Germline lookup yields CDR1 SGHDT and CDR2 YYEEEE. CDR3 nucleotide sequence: TGTGCCAGCAGCTTGGGTCCCGAAGCTTTCTTT. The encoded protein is CASSLGPEAFF.

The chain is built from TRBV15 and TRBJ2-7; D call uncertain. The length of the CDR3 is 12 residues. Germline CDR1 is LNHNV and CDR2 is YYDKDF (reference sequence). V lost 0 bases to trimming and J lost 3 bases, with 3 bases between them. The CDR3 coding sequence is TGTGCCACCAGCAGAGATCTCTACGAGCAGTACTTC. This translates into CATSRDLYEQYF.

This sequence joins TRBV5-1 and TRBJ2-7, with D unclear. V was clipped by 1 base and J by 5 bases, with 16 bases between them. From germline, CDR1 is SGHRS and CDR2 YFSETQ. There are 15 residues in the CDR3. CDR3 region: CASSLSGISIDEQYF. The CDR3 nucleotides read TGCGCCAGCAGCTTGAGTGGAATAAGTATAGACGAGCAGTACTTC. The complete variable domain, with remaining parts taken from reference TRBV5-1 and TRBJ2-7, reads KAGVTQTPRYLIKTRGQQVTLSCSPISGHRSVSWYQQTPGQGLQFLFEYFSETQRNKGNFPGRFSGRQFSNSRSEMNVSTLELGDSALYLCASSLSGISIDEQYFGPGTRLTVT.

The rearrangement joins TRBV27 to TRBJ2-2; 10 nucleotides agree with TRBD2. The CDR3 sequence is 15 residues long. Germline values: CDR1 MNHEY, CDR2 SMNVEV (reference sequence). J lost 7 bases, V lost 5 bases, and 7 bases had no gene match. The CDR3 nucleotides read TGTGCCAGCAGTCTTATAGCGGGAGGTATCGGGGAGCTGTTTTTT. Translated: CASSLIAGGIGELFF.

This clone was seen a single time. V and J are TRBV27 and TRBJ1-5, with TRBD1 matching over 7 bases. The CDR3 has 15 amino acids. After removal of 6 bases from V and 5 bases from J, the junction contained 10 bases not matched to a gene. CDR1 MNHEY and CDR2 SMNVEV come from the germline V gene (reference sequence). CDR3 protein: CASSDGTVRHQPQHF. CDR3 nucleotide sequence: TGTGCCAGCAGCGACGGGACAGTACGGCATCAGCCCCAGCATTTT.

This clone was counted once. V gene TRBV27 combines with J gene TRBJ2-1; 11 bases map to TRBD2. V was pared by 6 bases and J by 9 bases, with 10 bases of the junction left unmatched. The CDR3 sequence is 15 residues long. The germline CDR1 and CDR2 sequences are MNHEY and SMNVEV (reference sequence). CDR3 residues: CASSLRLAGLGEQFF. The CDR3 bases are TGTGCCAGCAGCTTGAGACTAGCGGGATTGGGTGAGCAGTTCTTC.

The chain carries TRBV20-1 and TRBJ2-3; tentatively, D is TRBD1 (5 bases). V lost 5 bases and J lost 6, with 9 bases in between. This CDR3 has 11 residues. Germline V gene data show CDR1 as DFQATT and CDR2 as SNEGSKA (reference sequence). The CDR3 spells CSADSLDTQYF. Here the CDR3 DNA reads TGCAGTGCTGACAGTTTGGATACGCAGTATTTT.